This note documents a single TCR beta chain sequence. Trimming pared 5 bases from V and 0 bases from J, leaving 9 bases between. The germline V gene has CDR1 SGHTA and CDR2 FQGNSA. The CDR3 covers 14 residues. Unique molecular identifiers were built into the TCRbeta library. TCRdb called the PCR reads again in MiXCR, with one record for every CDR3 protein. The sample has about 370,000 distinct CDR3 sequences; 20% are singletons. The record originates from a study of T-cell reconstitution after alpha-beta-depleted transplantation in children. The chain combines TRBV7-2 with TRBJ2-3; D is ambiguous. The sequence was collected from a human donor who donated a stem cell graft to a child with acute myeloid leukemia. The sequencing here drew on PBMCs from the stem cell graft donor, taken from the stem cell graft. The CDR3 nucleotides read TGTGCCAGCAGCCCCCTTTCTAGCACAGATACGCAGTATTTT. Translation gives CASSPLSSTDTQYF.